The rows below give T cell receptor beta chains drawn from one sample of a study of shared clonotypes between healthy human individuals. The table came from immunoSEQ multiplex PCR; TCRdb's copy has only in-frame clones and leaves some out. The sample contains about 490,000 clones, 70% to 80% of which appear only once. The sequencing sample was made of PBMCs. Receptors originate from a woman aged 40 to 50 in good health. Some clones in this sample may be carry-over from other donors' samples. The CDR3 runs from the conserved cysteine through the conserved F or W. The order of the fields is CDR3 DNA, CDR3 protein, J gene, V gene, clone size, D gene. A D gene is named only where the DNA matches it firmly. Size is omitted from some rows. Given values are once, few, many or a class for expanded clones.

CDR3 DNA: TGTGCCAGCAGTCCCGGGGGCAGCGGGGCAGAGACCCAGTACTTC
CDR3 protein: CASSPGGSGAETQYF
J gene: TRBJ2-5
V gene: TRBV28
clone size: -
D gene: -

CDR3 DNA: TGTGCCAGCAGCCCCCAGGACCTCACCGGGGAGCTGTTTTTT
CDR3 protein: CASSPQDLTGELFF
J gene: TRBJ2-2
V gene: TRBV7-7
clone size: -
D gene: -

CDR3 DNA: TGTGCCAGCAGCTCTACAGAGGGACTCTACGGCTACACCTTC
CDR3 protein: CASSSTEGLYGYTF
J gene: TRBJ1-2
V gene: TRBV4-2
clone size: -
D gene: -

CDR3 DNA: TGTGCCAGCTCTCCTAACCAGGCAGATACGCAGTATTTT
CDR3 protein: CASSPNQADTQYF
J gene: TRBJ2-3
V gene: TRBV18
clone size: -
D gene: -

CDR3 DNA: TGTGCCAGCTCACCACTTGGCAGGGGTGAGACTGAAGCTTTCTTT
CDR3 protein: CASSPLGRGETEAFF
J gene: TRBJ1-1
V gene: TRBV18
clone size: -
D gene: -

CDR3 DNA: TGTGTCAGCAGCGTAGAGTCACGGACAGGGGGCTTTCTGGACACTGAAGCTTTCTTT
CDR3 protein: CVSSVESRTGGFLDTEAFF
J gene: TRBJ1-1
V gene: TRBV9
clone size: -
D gene: TRBD1

CDR3 DNA: TGTGCCACCTCAAAACAGGGAAGCTACGAGCAGTACTTC
CDR3 protein: CATSKQGSYEQYF
J gene: TRBJ2-7
V gene: TRBV19
clone size: few
D gene: -

CDR3 DNA: TGTGCCAGCAGCTTAGCGGGGAGAACAGGGGGACTGGGGGCCTACGAGCAGTACTTC
CDR3 protein: CASSLAGRTGGLGAYEQYF
J gene: TRBJ2-7
V gene: TRBV7-9
clone size: -
D gene: TRBD1

CDR3 DNA: TGTGCCAGCAGCCCGGGACAGGGTGAAAAACTGTTTTTT
CDR3 protein: CASSPGQGEKLFF
J gene: TRBJ1-4
V gene: TRBV7-9
clone size: many
D gene: TRBD1

CDR3 DNA: TGCGCCAGCAGAATAACAGGGGGCGCGGGCACTGAAGCTTTCTTT
CDR3 protein: CASRITGGAGTEAFF
J gene: TRBJ1-1
V gene: TRBV5-1
clone size: few
D gene: TRBD1

CDR3 DNA: TGTGCCAGTAGTATTCCTAGCGACTACAATGAGCAGTTCTTC
CDR3 protein: CASSIPSDYNEQFF
J gene: TRBJ2-1
V gene: TRBV19
clone size: once
D gene: -

CDR3 DNA: TGTGCCACCAGCAGAGGAGGCGACAGGATCTATGGCTACACCTTC
CDR3 protein: CATSRGGDRIYGYTF
J gene: TRBJ1-2
V gene: TRBV15
clone size: -
D gene: -

CDR3 DNA: TGTGCCAGTAGTACTCCGACAGGGGTCGCTGAAGCTTTCTTT
CDR3 protein: CASSTPTGVAEAFF
J gene: TRBJ1-1
V gene: TRBV19
clone size: -
D gene: TRBD1

CDR3 DNA: TGCGCCAGCAGCCCCCTCGGGGGAGAGACCCAGTACTTC
CDR3 protein: CASSPLGGETQYF
J gene: TRBJ2-5
V gene: TRBV5-1
clone size: -
D gene: -

CDR3 DNA: TGTGCCAGCAGTTTAGTGGGCAATTACAATCAGCCCCAGCATTTT
CDR3 protein: CASSLVGNYNQPQHF
J gene: TRBJ1-5
V gene: TRBV28
clone size: -
D gene: -

CDR3 DNA: TGTGCCAGCAGCTTAGCCGGGGGCGAGCAGTACTTC
CDR3 protein: CASSLAGGEQYF
J gene: TRBJ2-7
V gene: TRBV7-9
clone size: -
D gene: -

CDR3 DNA: TGTGCCAGCAGCGACGTACGGGCTAGCGGGAGAGCAGATACGCAGTATTTT
CDR3 protein: CASSDVRASGRADTQYF
J gene: TRBJ2-3
V gene: TRBV2
clone size: once
D gene: TRBD2

CDR3 DNA: TGTGCCATCAGTGAGTCAACAGGGCGTACCTATGGCTACACCTTC
CDR3 protein: CAISESTGRTYGYTF
J gene: TRBJ1-2
V gene: TRBV10-3
clone size: -
D gene: -

CDR3 DNA: TGCAGCGTTTGCAACGACAGGTCCTCCTACAATGAGCAGTTCTTC
CDR3 protein: CSVCNDRSSYNEQFF
J gene: TRBJ2-1
V gene: TRBV29-1
clone size: -
D gene: -

CDR3 DNA: TGTGCCAGCAGGCTCCGCTCAGAGGGAAGAGACGAGCAGTACTTC
CDR3 protein: CASRLRSEGRDEQYF
J gene: TRBJ2-7
V gene: TRBV28
clone size: -
D gene: -

CDR3 DNA: TGTGCCAGCAGCGTCACTAGCGGGAGGGGGAATGAGCAGTTCTTC
CDR3 protein: CASSVTSGRGNEQFF
J gene: TRBJ2-1
V gene: TRBV9
clone size: few
D gene: TRBD2

CDR3 DNA: TGTGCCAGCAGTTACATTCGGGACCGGGAAAACGAAGCTTTCTTT
CDR3 protein: CASSYIRDRENEAFF
J gene: TRBJ1-1
V gene: TRBV6-5
clone size: -
D gene: -

CDR3 DNA: TGCGCCAGCAGCCCACCGGGGAACACTGAAGCTTTCTTT
CDR3 protein: CASSPPGNTEAFF
J gene: TRBJ1-1
V gene: TRBV5-1
clone size: -
D gene: -

CDR3 DNA: TGTGCCACCAGGAGAGCGGGAGGCTCCTACGAGCAGTACTTC
CDR3 protein: CATRRAGGSYEQYF
J gene: TRBJ2-7
V gene: TRBV15
clone size: few
D gene: TRBD2

CDR3 DNA: TGTGCCAGCAGCGTAGGACACTCTAGCGGGAGAGGTACCGGGGAGCTGTTTTTT
CDR3 protein: CASSVGHSSGRGTGELFF
J gene: TRBJ2-2
V gene: TRBV9
clone size: -
D gene: TRBD2

CDR3 DNA: TGCGCCAGCAGCGCCGGACTAGCGGGCAACACCGGGGAGCTGTTTTTT
CDR3 protein: CASSAGLAGNTGELFF
J gene: TRBJ2-2
V gene: TRBV9
clone size: -
D gene: TRBD2

CDR3 DNA: TGTGCCAGCAGCGTGTCGGGACAGGATAACACCGGGGAGCTGTTTTTT
CDR3 protein: CASSVSGQDNTGELFF
J gene: TRBJ2-2
V gene: TRBV9
clone size: -
D gene: TRBD1

CDR3 DNA: TGTGCCAGTAGTATGATGGGTATCTATGGCTACACCTTC
CDR3 protein: CASSMMGIYGYTF
J gene: TRBJ1-2
V gene: TRBV19
clone size: -
D gene: -

CDR3 DNA: TGTGCCAGCTCAGCTAGCGGCGAAGAGACCCAGTACTTC
CDR3 protein: CASSASGEETQYF
J gene: TRBJ2-5
V gene: TRBV18
clone size: few
D gene: TRBD2

CDR3 DNA: TGTGCCAGCAGCCCAGGTTTCATCGGGCTGGGGCAGCCCCAGCATTTT
CDR3 protein: CASSPGFIGLGQPQHF
J gene: TRBJ1-5
V gene: TRBV7-9
clone size: -
D gene: -

CDR3 DNA: TGTGCCAGCAGAGGTTTCGGGGTTAATGAAAAACTGTTTTTT
CDR3 protein: CASRGFGVNEKLFF
J gene: TRBJ1-4
V gene: TRBV27
clone size: -
D gene: -

CDR3 DNA: TGTGCCAGCAGCTTAGGGGCGACAGGGGGCTCCTACAATGAGCAGTTCTTC
CDR3 protein: CASSLGATGGSYNEQFF
J gene: TRBJ2-1
V gene: TRBV11-3
clone size: once
D gene: TRBD1

CDR3 DNA: TGCGCCAGCAGCTTGTCCCAGCGGGCGGACACCGGGGAGCTGTTTTTT
CDR3 protein: CASSLSQRADTGELFF
J gene: TRBJ2-2
V gene: TRBV5-1
clone size: -
D gene: -

CDR3 DNA: TGTGCCAGCTCTGGCGGACTTTTCGGCACAGGGAAGGAGACCCAGTACTTC
CDR3 protein: CASSGGLFGTGKETQYF
J gene: TRBJ2-5
V gene: TRBV18
clone size: once
D gene: -

CDR3 DNA: TGTGCCAGCAGCCCCGGACAGGGTGGGTACGAGCAGTACTTC
CDR3 protein: CASSPGQGGYEQYF
J gene: TRBJ2-7
V gene: TRBV6-5
clone size: -
D gene: TRBD1

CDR3 DNA: TGTGCCAGCAGCCCCCTGGTCGCAACTAATGAAAAACTGTTTTTT
CDR3 protein: CASSPLVATNEKLFF
J gene: TRBJ1-4
V gene: TRBV7-9
clone size: -
D gene: -

CDR3 DNA: TGTGTCAGCAGCTTAGCAGGAATAGATCCTAGCACAGATACGCAGTATTTT
CDR3 protein: CVSSLAGIDPSTDTQYF
J gene: TRBJ2-3
V gene: TRBV7-6
clone size: -
D gene: -

CDR3 DNA: TGTGCCAGCAGTCCCCATGGACAGGGATGGGTCGAGCAGTACTTC
CDR3 protein: CASSPHGQGWVEQYF
J gene: TRBJ2-7
V gene: TRBV27
clone size: -
D gene: TRBD1

CDR3 DNA: TGTGCCAGCAGCGTAGGGGATAGAGGGACTATCTCCTACAATGAGCAGTTCTTC
CDR3 protein: CASSVGDRGTISYNEQFF
J gene: TRBJ2-1
V gene: TRBV9
clone size: few
D gene: TRBD2

CDR3 DNA: TGTGCCAGCAGTTATGGGGCAGGGGTGGATACGCAGTATTTT
CDR3 protein: CASSYGAGVDTQYF
J gene: TRBJ2-3
V gene: TRBV6-5
clone size: -
D gene: -